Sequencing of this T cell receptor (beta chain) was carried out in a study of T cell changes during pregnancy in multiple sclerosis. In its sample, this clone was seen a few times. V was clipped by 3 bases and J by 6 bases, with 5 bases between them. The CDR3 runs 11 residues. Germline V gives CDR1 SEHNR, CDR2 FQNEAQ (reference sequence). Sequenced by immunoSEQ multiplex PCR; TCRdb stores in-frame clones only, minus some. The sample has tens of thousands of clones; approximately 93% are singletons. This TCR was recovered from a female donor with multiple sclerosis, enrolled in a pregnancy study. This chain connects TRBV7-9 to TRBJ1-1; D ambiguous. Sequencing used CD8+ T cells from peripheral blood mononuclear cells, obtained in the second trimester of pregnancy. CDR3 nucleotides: TGTGCCAGCAGCTTGGCCCCTGAAGCTTTCTTT. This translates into CASSLAPEAFF.